Below are 20 T cell receptor beta chains sequenced from a single sample in a study of shared clonotypes between healthy human individuals. Data came from immunoSEQ multiplex PCR; TCRdb stores just in-frame clones and leaves some out. The sample consists of about 490,000 clones, 78% of them appearing once. Sequences were obtained from PBMCs. These receptors were collected from a woman between 40 and 55 years old in good health. Some clones in this sample may be carry-over from other donors' samples.

V is TRBV15 and J is TRBJ2-5, with D possibly matching TRBD2 (6 bases). CDR1 and CDR2 from the germline V gene are LNHNV and YYDKDF (reference sequence). The V and J ends lost 5 bases and 0 bases respectively, with 13 bases between them. This CDR3 is built from 15 residues. CDR3 region: CATSGGTFYQETQYF. As DNA, the CDR3 is TGTGCCACCAGCGGAGGGACTTTTTACCAAGAGACCCAGTACTTC.

The chain recombines TRBV6-6 with TRBJ2-7; no reliable D call. The CDR3 consists of 15 residues. V dropped 2 bases and J dropped 3 bases, with 14 bases sitting between them. Germline V gene sequence: CDR1 MNHNY, CDR2 SVGAGI (reference sequence). The CDR3 loop is CASSYPGPNDYEQYF. In DNA, the CDR3 is TGTGCCAGCAGTTACCCCGGGCCAAATGACTACGAGCAGTACTTC.

This rearrangement joins TRBV6-6 to TRBJ1-1; D not resolved. The CDR3 covers 14 residues. Trimming took 0 bases from V and 5 from J, leaving 10 bases between them. Germline-derived CDR1 and CDR2 are MNHNY and SVGAGI (reference sequence). The CDR3 protein is CASSYSAEETEAFF. The CDR3 DNA sequence: TGTGCCAGCAGTTACTCGGCAGAAGAGACTGAAGCTTTCTTT.

The rearrangement joins TRBV5-1 to TRBJ2-1, with 7 nucleotides matching TRBD1. Germline loops: CDR1 SGHRS, CDR2 YFSETQ. The CDR3 loop spans 16 amino acids. V lost 0 bases to trimming and J lost 5 bases; unmatched junction nucleotides: 8. The CDR3 is CASSLGPGGLNNEQFF. The CDR3 bases are TGCGCCAGCAGCTTGGGTCCAGGGGGTCTTAACAATGAGCAGTTCTTC.

V is TRBV12-5 and J is TRBJ1-1; 10 bases match TRBD1. Per germline, CDR1 LGHNT and CDR2 FRNRAP. This CDR3 comprises 18 residues. Germline trimming cut 0 bases from V and 6 bases from J; bases unmatched to any gene: 13. Here the CDR3 reads CASGLVQWLTGGIAEAFF. In DNA form, the CDR3 reads TGTGCTAGTGGTTTGGTACAATGGCTGACAGGGGGCATCGCTGAAGCTTTCTTT. The full variable domain, rest sourced from reference TRBV12-5 and TRBJ1-1, is DARVTQTPRHKVTEMGQEVTMRCQPILGHNTVFWYRQTMMQGLELLAYFRNRAPLDDSGMPKDRFSAEMPDATLATLKIQPSEPRDSAVYFCASGLVQWLTGGIAEAFFGQGTRLTVV.

This chain connects TRBV5-8 to TRBJ1-2; 10 nucleotides agree with TRBD1. This CDR3 contains 16 residues. Germline values: CDR1 SGHTS, CDR2 YDEGEE. With 4 bases clipped from V and 4 bases from J, the junction kept 10 bases outside the gene matches. This chain's CDR3 is CASSLWGTGDSYGYTF. The CDR3 DNA reads TGTGCCAGCAGCCTATGGGGGACAGGGGATTCCTATGGCTACACCTTC.

The genes are TRBV5-1 and TRBJ1-1; D remains ambiguous. The CDR3 runs to 15 residues. V was cut by 6 bases and J by 5 bases, with 20 bases left in between. The V gene's germline CDR1 is SGHRS and CDR2 YFSETQ. DNA of the CDR3: TGCGCCAGCAACCCCGGGCTCGAGTGGAGGACTGAAGCTTTCTTT. Translating it yields CASNPGLEWRTEAFF.

The chain carries TRBV6-4 and TRBJ2-1, with TRBD2 matching over 8 bases. Looked up from germline, CDR1 is MRHNA and CDR2 is SNTAGT. This CDR3 comprises 15 residues. With V trimmed by 3 bases and J by 7 bases, 8 bases remained unmatched. In DNA, the CDR3 is TGTGCCAGCAGTGATATAGCGGGAACGGGAAATGAGCAGTTCTTC. Translation gives CASSDIAGTGNEQFF.

The chain links TRBV18 to TRBJ1-2; 9 nucleotides agree with TRBD1. CDR3 length equals 18 residues. The germline gives CDR1 KGHSH, CDR2 LQKENI. V shed 3 bases, J shed 4 bases, and the junction held 15 bases outside the gene matches. The CDR3 sequence is CASSPVARTGVFGYGYTF. CDR3 in DNA: TGTGCCAGCTCACCGGTCGCCAGGACAGGGGTTTTTGGCTATGGCTACACCTTC. The full variable domain, its missing parts supplied by reference TRBV18 and TRBJ1-2, is NAGVMQNPRHLVRRRGQEARLRCSPMKGHSHVYWYRQLPEEGLKFMVYLQKENIIDESGMPKERFSAEFPKEGPSILRIQQVVRGDSAAYFCASSPVARTGVFGYGYTFGSGTRLTVV.

The chain uses TRBV7-2 and TRBJ2-6; tentatively, D is TRBD1 or TRBD2 (5 bases each). V was cut by 2 bases and J by 0 bases, with 8 bases left in between. CDR3 size: 16 residues. Per germline, CDR1 SGHTA and CDR2 FQGNSA. The CDR3 bases are TGTGCCAGCAGCTTATGGGGGAGCTCTGGGGCCAACGTCCTGACTTTC. It translates to CASSLWGSSGANVLTF.

This chain connects TRBV5-1 to TRBJ1-4; D not certain. CDR1 is SGHRS and CDR2 is YFSETQ in the germline V gene. This CDR3 has 17 amino acids. With 1 base removed from V and 0 bases from J, the gap between germline ends came to 13 bases. CDR3: CASSLQPDRATNEKLFF. The CDR3 DNA is TGCGCCAGCAGCTTGCAGCCGGACCGTGCAACTAATGAAAAACTGTTTTTT.

This clone was observed a handful of times. The rearrangement joins TRBV7-9 to TRBJ2-7; D call uncertain. Germline CDR1 SEHNR, CDR2 FQNEAQ (reference sequence). The CDR3 spans 19 residues. Deletions cut 0 bases from V and 2 bases from J, with 23 bases between. The CDR3 loop reads CASSLAIRAGQLPTYEQYF. CDR3 DNA: TGTGCCAGCAGCTTAGCTATTCGGGCAGGCCAGCTCCCGACCTACGAGCAGTACTTC.

The chain is built from TRBV7-2 and TRBJ2-3, with a tentative D call TRBD1 (6 bases). CDR3 length equals 16 residues. Trimming cost V 5 bases and J 3 bases, with 18 bases left between them. The germline gives CDR1 SGHTA, CDR2 FQGNSA. The CDR3 sequence: CASSPFGQGRTDTQYF. Here the CDR3 DNA reads TGTGCCAGCAGCCCCTTTGGTCAGGGGAGAACAGATACGCAGTATTTT.

The V and J genes are TRBV28 and TRBJ2-3; 9 bases agree with TRBD1. CDR1 and CDR2 (germline): MDHEN, SYDVKM. V trimming: 2 bases; J trimming: 5 bases; junction bases outside the gene matches: 8. The CDR3 spans 16 residues. The CDR3 spells CASSLIGTGSRDTQYF. The CDR3 DNA reads as TGTGCCAGCAGTTTAATCGGGACAGGGAGTCGAGATACGCAGTATTTT. The complete variable domain, with remaining parts taken from reference TRBV28 and TRBJ2-3, reads DVKVTQSSRYLVKRTGEKVFLECVQDMDHENMFWYRQDPGLGLRLIYFSYDVKMKEKGDIPEGYSVSREKKERFSLILESASTNQTSMYLCASSLIGTGSRDTQYFGPGTRLTVL.

The V and J genes are TRBV9 and TRBJ1-2; D might be TRBD1 (5 bases). V gave up 2 bases and J gave up 0 bases, with 11 bases separating them. Germline V CDR1 and CDR2: SGDLS, YYNGEE. The CDR3 runs to 15 residues. DNA of the CDR3: TGTGCCAGCAGCGTTGGGGGGGATCCTAACTATGGCTACACCTTC. It codes for CASSVGGDPNYGYTF.

This clone was counted between two and nine times. This chain connects TRBV5-1 to TRBJ2-7; D is unresolved. Germline lookup yields CDR1 SGHRS and CDR2 YFSETQ. V shed 0 bases and J shed 0 bases, with 10 bases lying between them. The CDR3 consists of 15 residues. The CDR3 here is CASSLVDPSSYEQYF. CDR3 nucleotide sequence: TGCGCCAGCAGCTTGGTGGACCCTAGCTCCTACGAGCAGTACTTC.

On this clone: At one end the junction does not follow the germline gene, possibly because of a read error. This chain links TRBV6-1 with TRBJ2-6; 7 bases map to TRBD2. This CDR3 has 18 amino acids. CDR1 and CDR2 from the germline V gene are MNHNS and SASEGT. This chain's CDR3 is CAISVPGGTLPASNVLTF. In nucleotides, the CDR3 is TGTGCCATCAGTGTACCGGGAGGAACCCTCCCGGCATCGAACGTCCTGACTTTC.

This sequence joins TRBV25-1 and TRBJ2-1; possible D gene TRBD2, 6 bases. V was pared by 1 base and J by 0 bases, with 10 bases between. The length of the CDR3 is 16 residues. CDR1 and CDR2 from the germline V gene are MGHDK and SYGVNS. The CDR3 DNA reads TGTGCCAGCAGTGAATCTGCGGGAAGCTCCTACAATGAGCAGTTCTTC. Protein: CASSESAGSSYNEQFF. Combining the CDR3 with reference TRBV25-1 and TRBJ2-1 gives the whole variable domain EADIYQTPRYLVIGTGKKITLECSQTMGHDKMYWYQQDPGMELHLIHYSYGVNSTEKGDLSSESTVSRIRTEHFPLTLESARPSHTSQYLCASSESAGSSYNEQFFGPGTRLTVL.

The rearrangement links TRBV7-9 to TRBJ1-2; TRBD1 is a possible D gene (6 bases). Germline values: CDR1 SEHNR, CDR2 FQNEAQ (reference sequence). This CDR3 comprises 13 residues. Trimming removed 5 bases from V and 8 bases from J, with 15 bases in between. This CDR3 is CASSPLGGHGYTF. The CDR3 DNA sequence: TGTGCCAGCAGCCCCCTCGGGGGGCACGGCTACACCTTC.

This sequence joins TRBV4-1 and TRBJ2-7; D remains ambiguous. Looked up from germline, CDR1 is MGHRA and CDR2 is YSYEKL. The CDR3 has 17 residues. V lost 1 base and J 0 bases, leaving 16 bases between the germline ends. The CDR3 reads CASSQGGAVANSYEQYF. DNA of the CDR3: TGCGCCAGCAGCCAAGGGGGTGCCGTCGCCAACTCCTACGAGCAGTACTTC.